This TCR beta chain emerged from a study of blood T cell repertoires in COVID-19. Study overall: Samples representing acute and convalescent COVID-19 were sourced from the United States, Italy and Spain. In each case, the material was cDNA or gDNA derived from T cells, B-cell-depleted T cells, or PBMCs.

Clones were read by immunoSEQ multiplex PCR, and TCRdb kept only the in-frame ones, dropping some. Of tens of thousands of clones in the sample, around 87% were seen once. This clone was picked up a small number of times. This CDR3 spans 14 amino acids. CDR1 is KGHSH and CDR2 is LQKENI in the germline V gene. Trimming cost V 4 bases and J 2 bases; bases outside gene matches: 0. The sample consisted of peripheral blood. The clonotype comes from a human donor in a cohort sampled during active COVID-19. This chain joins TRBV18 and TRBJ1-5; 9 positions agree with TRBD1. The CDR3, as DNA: TGTGCCAGCTCACGGACAGGGGGCAATCAGCCCCAGCATTTT. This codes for CASSRTGGNQPQHF.